The clone carrying this T cell receptor (beta chain) was seen a handful of times. Authors' analysis steps: By means of reference gene primer amplification, nucleated cell counts were estimated. The assay was immunoSEQ multiplex PCR, and TCRdb's table has in-frame clones only and misses some. That table supplies the V and J calls and clone size; D and trimming were determined from the DNA. The repertoire holds 200,000 to 250,000 clones, with about 90% as singletons. Looked up from germline, CDR1 is MGHDK and CDR2 is SYGVNS. This CDR3 is 18 amino acids long. Losses at the gene ends were 5 bases for V and 1 base for J; bases not matched to a gene: 12. This sample stems from a study of blood T cell repertoires in COVID-19. Study information: Collection of acute and convalescent COVID-19 samples took place in the United States, Italy and Spain. PBMCs, B-cell-depleted T cells, or T cells were the source of the cDNA or gDNA that made up the material.

This receptor was identified in a young man with active or convalescent COVID-19. The sequencing input was peripheral blood. The rearrangement joins TRBV25-1 to TRBJ2-3; TRBD1 matches 10 bases. The CDR3 DNA reads as TGTGCCAGCAGTACGTCCCGGGACAGGGGAGGAGGCACAGATACGCAGTATTTT. This gives the protein CASSTSRDRGGGTDTQYF.